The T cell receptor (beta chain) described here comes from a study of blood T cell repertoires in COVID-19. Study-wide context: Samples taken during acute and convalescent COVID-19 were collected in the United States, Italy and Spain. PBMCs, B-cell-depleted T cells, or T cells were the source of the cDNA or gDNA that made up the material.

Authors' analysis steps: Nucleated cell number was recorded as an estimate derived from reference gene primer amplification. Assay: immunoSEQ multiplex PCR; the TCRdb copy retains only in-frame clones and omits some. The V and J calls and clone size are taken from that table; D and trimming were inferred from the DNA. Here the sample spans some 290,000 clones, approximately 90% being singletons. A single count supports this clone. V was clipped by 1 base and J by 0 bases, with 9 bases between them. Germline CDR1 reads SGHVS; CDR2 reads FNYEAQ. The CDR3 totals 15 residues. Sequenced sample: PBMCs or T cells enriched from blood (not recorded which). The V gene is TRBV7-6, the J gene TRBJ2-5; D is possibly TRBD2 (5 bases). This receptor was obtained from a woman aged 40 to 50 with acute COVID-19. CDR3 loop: CASSLGSGNQETQYF. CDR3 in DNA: TGTGCCAGCAGCTTAGGATCGGGGAACCAAGAGACCCAGTACTTC. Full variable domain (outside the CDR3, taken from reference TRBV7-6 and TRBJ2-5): GAGVSQSPRYKVTKRGQDVALRCDPISGHVSLYWYRQALGQGPEFLTYFNYEAQQDKSGLPNDRFSAERPEGSISTLTIQRTEQRDSAMYRCASSLGSGNQETQYFGPGTRLLVL.